A single sample gave rise to the 25 T cell receptor beta chains below, sequenced in a study of OX40 agonist ivuxolimab in advanced cancers. Here immunoSEQ multiplex PCR was the method, and the copy in TCRdb shows in-frame clones only, minus some. The table shows some 130,000 clones, with 80% to 90% occurring only once. Sequencing was performed on CD4+ or CD8+ T cells sorted from blood, taken in a trial of the OX40 agonist ivuxolimab. The receptors come from an adult with an advanced solid tumor such as melanoma, head and neck, liver or kidney cancer.

The chain uses TRBV28 and TRBJ1-1; D unclear. Per the germline V gene, CDR1 is MDHEN and CDR2 is SYDVKM. The germline V and J ends were trimmed by 3 bases and 0 bases, with 11 bases remaining between them. The length of the CDR3 is 15 residues. CDR3 sequence reads: CASSLVRTMNTEAFF. For the CDR3, the DNA is TGTGCCAGCAGTTTGGTCAGAACGATGAACACTGAAGCTTTCTTT. Looking up the rest from reference TRBV28 and TRBJ1-1 gives the full variable domain: DVKVTQSSRYLVKRTGEKVFLECVQDMDHENMFWYRQDPGLGLRLIYFSYDVKMKEKGDIPEGYSVSREKKERFSLILESASTNQTSMYLCASSLVRTMNTEAFFGQGTRLTVV.

V gene TRBV4-3 combines with J gene TRBJ2-3; 12 bases agree with TRBD2. The ends lost 6 bases at V and 0 bases at J; junction bases unmatched: 10. CDR3 length: 18 amino acids. Per the germline V gene, CDR1 is LGHNA and CDR2 is YSLEER. CDR3 sequence (DNA): TGCGCCAGCAGTCTTCTCCCGGGACTAGCGGGTAGCACAGATACGCAGTATTTT. Amino acid sequence: CASSLLPGLAGSTDTQYF.

The J gene is TRBJ2-5, the V gene TRBV30, with unresolved D. The CDR3 totals 16 residues. Germline CDR1 is GTSNPN and CDR2 is SVGIG (reference sequence). Trimming cost V 0 bases and J 4 bases, with 18 bases left between them. The CDR3 bases are TGTGCCTGGAGTGTAAATCTGGGCCTCGGGCGAGAGACCCAGTACTTC. Residues: CAWSVNLGLGRETQYF.

The chain couples TRBV30 to TRBJ1-3; D is ambiguous. CDR1 GTSNPN and CDR2 SVGIG come from the germline V gene (reference sequence). CDR3 size: 13 residues. Trimming shortened V by 5 bases and J by 1 base, and 9 bases separated the two germline ends. The CDR3 protein is CAWVVGSGNTIYF. CDR3 coding DNA: TGTGCCTGGGTTGTCGGGTCTGGAAACACCATATATTTT.

V is TRBV7-2 and J is TRBJ1-4; D is perhaps TRBD1 (5 bases). The CDR3 sequence is 14 residues long. CDR1 and CDR2 from the germline V gene are SGHTA and FQGNSA. The germline V and J ends were trimmed by 2 bases and 4 bases, with 8 bases remaining between them. The chain's CDR3 is CASSLQDNNEKLFF. CDR3 nucleotides: TGTGCCAGCAGCTTACAGGACAATAATGAAAAACTGTTTTTT.

V usage is TRBV12-5 and J usage is TRBJ1-2; possibly TRBD1 for D (5 bases). The CDR3 runs to 14 residues. V lost 4 bases and J lost 6, with 15 bases in between. Germline V gene sequence: CDR1 LGHNT, CDR2 FRNRAP. CDR3 sequence reads: CASGSQGGRNGYTF. The CDR3, as DNA: TGTGCTAGTGGTTCCCAGGGAGGGAGAAATGGCTACACCTTC.

V and J are TRBV16 and TRBJ1-1; D remains unclear. Germline CDR1 and CDR2: KGHSY and FQNENV. CDR3 length: 11 amino acids. Trimming shortened V by 3 bases and J by 5 bases, and 4 bases separated the two germline ends. In DNA, the CDR3 is TGTGCCAGCAGCCAGAAGACTGAAGCTTTCTTT. It encodes CASSQKTEAFF. The whole variable domain, remainder taken from reference TRBV16 and TRBJ1-1, is GEEVAQTPKHLVRGEGQKAKLYCAPIKGHSYVFWYQQVLKNEFKFLISFQNENVFDETGMPKERFSAKCLPNSPCSLEIQATKLEDSAVYFCASSQKTEAFFGQGTRLTVV.

The chain is built from TRBV7-2 and TRBJ2-5; D unresolved. CDR1 and CDR2 from the germline V gene are SGHTA and FQGNSA. V was shortened by 8 bases and J by 1 base, with 14 bases between the two germline ends. The CDR3 is made up of 14 amino acids. This CDR3 is CASAWSTAQETQYF. DNA of the CDR3: TGTGCCAGCGCTTGGAGTACCGCCCAAGAGACCCAGTACTTC. The variable domain in full, with the rest retrieved from reference TRBV7-2 and TRBJ2-5, is GAGVSQSPSNKVTEKGKDVELRCDPISGHTALYWYRQSLGQGLEFLIYFQGNSAPDKSGLPSDRFSAERTGGSVSTLTIQRTQQEDSAVYLCASAWSTAQETQYFGPGTRLLVL.

This chain links TRBV6-6 with TRBJ2-7; D perhaps matches TRBD2 (7 bases). The CDR3 contains 13 residues. The V and J ends lost 11 bases and 6 bases respectively, with 20 bases between them. The germline V gene encodes CDR1 MNHNY and CDR2 SVGAGI (reference sequence). The CDR3 DNA reads TGTGCCGCTCGGGGGGCAGGGGAGGGCGAGCAGTACTTC. It is translated as CAARGAGEGEQYF.

The chain employs TRBV7-2 and TRBJ1-1; maybe TRBD1 (5 bases). CDR3 length: 13 amino acids. V lost 5 bases and J lost 11, with 18 bases in between. CDR1 SGHTA and CDR2 FQGNSA come from the germline V gene. CDR3 loop: CASSLDIPGEAFF. Here the CDR3 DNA reads TGTGCCAGCAGCCTGGACATCCCCGGGGAGGCTTTCTTT.

This clone was seen only a few times. CDR3: CASSLALRANEKLFF. The CDR3 DNA reads as TGTGCCAGCAGTTTGGCCCTCAGGGCGAATGAAAAACTGTTTTTT. This chain connects TRBV27 to TRBJ1-4; maybe TRBD1 (5 bases). Germline loops: CDR1 MNHEY, CDR2 SMNVEV (reference sequence). Trimming pared 3 bases from V and 5 bases from J, leaving 13 bases between. This CDR3 region has 15 residues. Supplemented by reference TRBV27 and TRBJ1-4, the full variable domain reads EAQVTQNPRYLITVTGKKLTVTCSQNMNHEYMSWYRQDPGLGLRQIYYSMNVEVTDKGDVPEGYKVSRKEKRNFPLILESPSPNQTSLYFCASSLALRANEKLFFGSGTQLSVL.

The chain combines TRBV5-4 with TRBJ2-3; tentatively, D is TRBD1 or TRBD2 (6 bases each). With 5 bases removed from V and 0 bases from J, the gap between germline ends came to 16 bases. Germline-derived CDR1 and CDR2 are SGHNT and YYREEE (reference sequence). This CDR3 has 16 amino acids. CDR3 nucleotides: TGTGCCAGCAGTGGGGGGCACACCGCTAGCACAGATACGCAGTATTTT. It is translated as CASSGGHTASTDTQYF.

V and J are TRBV6-6 and TRBJ1-3; D possibly corresponds to TRBD1 (6 bases). Trimming pared 6 bases from V and 5 bases from J, leaving 14 bases between. CDR3 length: 14 amino acids. Germline lookup yields CDR1 MNHNY and CDR2 SVGAGI (reference sequence). In nucleotides, the CDR3 is TGTGCCAGCAGCGAACTCAGGGGCCGAAACACCATATATTTT. This encodes CASSELRGRNTIYF.

The V call is TRBV2, the J call TRBJ1-1, with TRBD1 as a possible D gene (6 bases). With 8 bases removed from V and 7 bases from J, the gap between germline ends came to 20 bases. The CDR3 has 14 residues. Germline lookup yields CDR1 SNHLY and CDR2 FYNNEI. The CDR3 sequence: CASLFNRGSGEAFF. The CDR3 coding sequence is TGTGCCAGCCTCTTTAATAGGGGGTCGGGTGAAGCTTTCTTT.

The chain employs TRBV7-9 and TRBJ2-7; 12 bases map to TRBD2. The CDR3 length is 14 residues. Germline CDR1 is SEHNR and CDR2 is FQNEAQ (reference sequence). The ends lost 3 bases at V and 7 bases at J; junction bases unmatched: 4. Written as DNA, the CDR3 is TGTGCCAGCAGCTTGAGACTAGCGGGGGAAGAGCAGTACTTC. This sequence encodes CASSLRLAGEEQYF. Looking up the rest from reference TRBV7-9 and TRBJ2-7 gives the full variable domain: DTGVSQNPRHKITKRGQNVTFRCDPISEHNRLYWYRQTLGQGPEFLTYFQNEAQLEKSRLLSDRFSAERPKGSFSTLEIQRTEQGDSAMYLCASSLRLAGEEQYFGPGTRLTVT.

The V call is TRBV7-3, the J call TRBJ2-2; 9 bases align to TRBD1. This CDR3 has 15 residues. Per germline, CDR1 SGHTA and CDR2 FQGTGA. Unmatched junction bases numbered 6, after V lost 5 bases and J lost 5 bases. The CDR3 nucleotides are TGTGCCAGCAGCCTACGACAGGGGGGAACCGGGGAGCTGTTTTTT. Encoded protein: CASSLRQGGTGELFF.

The chain is built from TRBV5-5 and TRBJ2-5; D remains unclear. Trimming stripped 2 bases from V and 5 bases from J, with 10 bases between. This CDR3 contains 13 residues. Germline loops: CDR1 SGHKS, CDR2 YYEKEE (reference sequence). The CDR3: CASSLVNGETQYF. The CDR3 nucleotides read TGTGCCAGCAGCTTAGTGAATGGGGAGACCCAGTACTTC.

A single count supports this clone. The DNA for the CDR3 is TGCGCCAGCAGCTTGGGACAGGGGAACACCGGGGAGCTGTTTTTT. It encodes CASSLGQGNTGELFF. The chain recombines TRBV5-1 with TRBJ2-2; TRBD1 aligns across 7 bases. J gave up 1 base and V 0 bases, and 0 bases lay outside the gene matches. This CDR3 region has 15 residues. The V gene's germline CDR1 is SGHRS and CDR2 YFSETQ.

This clone was seen once. The chain employs TRBV20-1 and TRBJ1-2; D call uncertain. CDR1 and CDR2 from the germline V gene are DFQATT and SNEGSKA (reference sequence). Trimming stripped 3 bases from V and 0 bases from J, with 2 bases between. The CDR3 spans 11 residues. The CDR3 spells CSASPNYGYTF. The CDR3 nucleotides are TGCAGTGCTAGTCCTAACTATGGCTACACCTTC.

Comment on this clone: The junction departs from germline at one end; a sequencing error may be responsible. The chain joins TRBV28 to TRBJ2-7, with a possible D match to TRBD2 (6 bases). Germline values: CDR1 MDHEN, CDR2 SYDVKM. The CDR3 length is 15 residues. The CDR3 spells CASRPSSGTPTGDHF. The CDR3, as DNA: TGTGCCAGCAGACCCTCCTCCGGGACTCCGACTGGGGATCACTTC.

The chain combines TRBV11-1 with TRBJ2-1, with D unresolved. Per germline, CDR1 SGHAT and CDR2 FQDESV (reference sequence). The CDR3 contains 16 residues. Between the trimmed V and J ends, which lost 1 base and 4 bases, there was a span of 14 bases. CDR3 bases: TGTGCCAGCAGCTTAGAGATTGCCAGACCGTACAATGAGCAGTTCTTC. Protein: CASSLEIARPYNEQFF.

CDR3 region: CASSAGTANQPQHF. In nucleotides, the CDR3 is TGCGCCAGCAGCGCCGGGACAGCTAATCAGCCCCAGCATTTT. The chain employs TRBV23-1 and TRBJ1-5; 7 bases are a match to TRBD1. TRBV23-1 is an ORF; its function is uncertain. The CDR3 is 14 residues long. V lost 6 bases and J lost 4; bases outside the gene matches: 6.

V usage is TRBV27 and J usage is TRBJ1-1; no firm D call. CDR1 is MNHEY, CDR2 SMNVEV, per germline (reference sequence). There are 13 residues in the CDR3. Trimming took off 6 bases at V and 4 bases at J, with 12 bases between the two ends. The CDR3 spells CASSRQGSTEAFF. The DNA for the CDR3 is TGTGCCAGCAGCCGCCAAGGGAGCACTGAAGCTTTCTTT.

The chain uses TRBV6-5 and TRBJ1-5; possible D gene TRBD1, 5 bases. The CDR3 runs to 15 residues. V lost 0 bases, J lost 4 bases, and 10 bases lay in between. In germline, CDR1 is MNHEY, CDR2 SVGAGI. This chain's CDR3 is CASSYSVRGNQPQHF. The CDR3 nucleotides are TGTGCCAGCAGTTACTCGGTAAGGGGAAATCAGCCCCAGCATTTT.

The chain links TRBV28 to TRBJ1-1; TRBD1 might be the D (5 bases). The length of the CDR3 is 13 residues. Deletions cut 4 bases from V and 11 bases from J, with 17 bases between. Germline V CDR1 and CDR2: MDHEN, SYDVKM. In DNA, the CDR3 is TGTGCCAGCAGTTCGGTCGGCAGGGACGACGCTTTCTTT. As protein: CASSSVGRDDAFF.